Listed below are T cell receptor beta chains from one sample, sequenced in a study of blood T cell repertoires in COVID-19. Generated by immunoSEQ multiplex PCR, the TCRdb table keeps only in-frame clones and is missing some. The sample shows about 340,000 clones, roughly 89% of them seen only once. The specimen was peripheral blood. The receptors originated from a woman between 18 and 29 years old who had recovered from COVID-19. CDR3s include the opening cysteine and the closing phenylalanine or tryptophan. A D gene is named only where the DNA matches it firmly. The listing skips clone size in some rows; elsewhere it reads once, few, many or a size class.

>NA|NA|TRBJ2-3|TRBV3-1/TRBV3-2
TGTGCCAGCAGCCAAGACGGAGGAGGTACGCAGTATTTT
CASSQDGGGTQYF
>TRBD2|NA|TRBJ2-5|TRBV5-6
TGTGCCAGCAGCAGAGGGCGGGGGACGGAGACCCAGTACTTC
CASSRGRGTETQYF
>TRBD2|once|TRBJ2-3|TRBV24-1
TGTGCCACCAGTGAACGACTAGCGGGAACGTCAGATACGCAGTATTTT
CATSERLAGTSDTQYF
>TRBD2|NA|TRBJ2-1|TRBV6-2/TRBV6-3
TGTGCCAGCAGTTGGACTAGCGGGTACTACAATGAGCAGTTCTTC
CASSWTSGYYNEQFF
>TRBD1|NA|TRBJ1-5|TRBV15
TGTGCCACCAGCACCACAGGGGTGGTTCAGCCCCAGCATTTT
CATSTTGVVQPQHF
>NA|NA|TRBJ1-1|TRBV21-1
TGTGCCAGCAGCAACTCGGGGTCAAACACTGAAGCTTTCTTT
CASSNSGSNTEAFF
>TRBD2|NA|TRBJ2-1|TRBV27
TGTGCCAGCAGTTTAAGCGGGATTTTCAATGAGCAGTTCTTC
CASSLSGIFNEQFF
>NA|NA|TRBJ1-1|TRBV25-1
TGTGCCAGCAGTGTGGGCCTAATGAACACTGAAGCTTTCTTT
CASSVGLMNTEAFF
>TRBD2|NA|TRBJ2-3|TRBV9
TGTGCCAGCAGCGCAGGACTAGCCATCACAGATACGCAGTATTTT
CASSAGLAITDTQYF
>NA|NA|TRBJ1-2|TRBV9
TGTGCCAGCAGCGTACGCCCAGACAGGACGGCTGCCTATGGCTACACCTTC
CASSVRPDRTAAYGYTF
>NA|NA|TRBJ2-2|TRBV9
TGTGCCAGCAGCCGGGACACGAACACCGGGGAGCTGTTTTTT
CASSRDTNTGELFF
>NA|NA|TRBJ1-5|TRBV30
TGTGCCTGGAGTGTTGGCAGGGCCGTTCAGCCCCAGCATTTT
CAWSVGRAVQPQHF
>TRBD1|NA|TRBJ1-6|TRBV27
TGTGCCAGCAGTCCCCTCACAGGGGGCCTATCACCCCTCCACTTT
CASSPLTGGLSPLHF
>TRBD1|NA|TRBJ1-1|TRBV2
TGTGCCAGCAGGCCGGGACAGCCCATGAACACTGAAGCTTTCTTT
CASRPGQPMNTEAFF